A selection of T cell receptor beta chains follows, all from one sample in a study of OX40 agonist ivuxolimab in advanced cancers. Libraries were prepared by immunoSEQ multiplex PCR; TCRdb keeps only in-frame clonotypes and omits some of them. The sample yields around 90,000 clones, about 87% seen once. The sample in question was CD4+ or CD8+ T cells sorted from blood, obtained in a trial of the OX40 agonist ivuxolimab. The receptors here all came from an adult with an advanced solid tumor such as melanoma, head and neck, liver or kidney cancer. Both conserved end residues are part of each CDR3. Fields, in order: J gene, D gene, clone size, V gene, CDR3 protein, CDR3 DNA. D genes are given only for firm matches. A row's size may be missing; if present it is once, few, many or a size class.

J: TRBJ1-3; D: -; size: -; V: TRBV5-1; CDR3: CASSLDGGFGNTIYF; DNA: TGCGCCAGCAGCTTGGATGGTGGGTTTGGAAACACCATATATTTT
J: TRBJ2-4; D: -; size: -; V: TRBV6-1; CDR3: CASTRTEKNIQYF; DNA: TGTGCCTCAACCCGGACAGAGAAAAACATTCAGTACTTC
J: TRBJ1-2; D: TRBD1; size: -; V: TRBV5-1; CDR3: CASSLVDRGNYGYTF; DNA: TGCGCCAGCAGTTTGGTGGACAGGGGCAACTATGGCTACACCTTC
J: TRBJ2-7; D: -; size: -; V: TRBV18; CDR3: CASSPHGIVYEQYF; DNA: TGTGCCAGCTCACCTCACGGGATAGTCTACGAGCAGTACTTC
J: TRBJ2-1; D: -; size: -; V: TRBV7-9; CDR3: CASSPPSNEQFF; DNA: TGTGCCAGCAGCCCCCCTAGCAATGAGCAGTTCTTC
J: TRBJ1-2; D: -; size: -; V: TRBV28; CDR3: CATWREIYGYTF; DNA: TGTGCCACATGGCGAGAGATCTATGGCTACACCTTC
J: TRBJ2-7; D: -; size: -; V: TRBV7-2; CDR3: CASSLAAGSSSYEQYF; DNA: TGTGCCAGCAGCTTAGCGGCAGGATCCTCCTCCTACGAGCAGTACTTC
J: TRBJ2-5; D: TRBD1; size: -; V: TRBV30; CDR3: CAWSLGVGQSGTQYF; DNA: TGTGCCTGGAGTTTGGGGGTGGGACAGTCGGGGACCCAGTACTTC
J: TRBJ2-3; D: -; size: once; V: TRBV18; CDR3: CASSSQGPDTQYF; DNA: TGTGCCAGCTCATCACAGGGACCAGATACGCAGTATTTT
J: TRBJ2-3; D: -; size: -; V: TRBV27; CDR3: CASTYRDGVDTQYF; DNA: TGTGCCAGCACGTACCGGGACGGAGTTGATACGCAGTATTTT
J: TRBJ2-1; D: -; size: -; V: TRBV9; CDR3: CASSTTPGEQFF; DNA: TGTGCCAGCAGCACTACCCCGGGTGAGCAGTTCTTC
J: TRBJ1-5; D: -; size: -; V: TRBV27; CDR3: CASSVRGSNQPQHF; DNA: TGTGCCAGCAGTGTCAGAGGGAGCAATCAGCCCCAGCATTTT
J: TRBJ2-7; D: TRBD2; size: -; V: TRBV7-9; CDR3: CASSSSAPSGSIYEQYF; DNA: TGTGCCAGCAGCTCCAGCGCACCTAGCGGGAGCATATACGAGCAGTACTTC
J: TRBJ1-1; D: -; size: -; V: TRBV5-1; CDR3: CASSLEEGLNTEAFF; DNA: TGCGCCAGCAGCTTGGAGGAGGGGCTGAACACTGAAGCTTTCTTT
J: TRBJ2-4; D: TRBD2; size: once; V: TRBV30; CDR3: CAWSVLSGVRGNIQYF; DNA: TGTGCCTGGAGTGTACTTAGCGGGGTGCGTGGAAACATTCAGTACTTC
J: TRBJ2-1; D: TRBD2; size: once; V: TRBV19; CDR3: CASKSVGLAYNEQFF; DNA: TGTGCCAGTAAGTCCGTGGGACTAGCGTACAATGAGCAGTTCTTC
J: TRBJ2-1; D: TRBD2; size: -; V: TRBV28; CDR3: CASSPTLRGERGHEQFF; DNA: TGTGCCAGCAGCCCAACCCTACGGGGGGAGCGGGGTCACGAGCAGTTCTTC
J: TRBJ2-1; D: -; size: -; V: TRBV4-1; CDR3: CASSQERDEQFF; DNA: TGCGCCAGCAGCCAAGAGAGGGATGAGCAGTTCTTC
J: TRBJ2-5; D: -; size: once; V: TRBV30; CDR3: CAWSLGGETQYF; DNA: TGTGCCTGGAGTCTAGGGGGAGAGACCCAGTACTTC
J: TRBJ2-2; D: -; size: -; V: TRBV7-9; CDR3: CASSFSQRAPPQTTGELFF; DNA: TGTGCCAGCAGCTTTTCCCAGCGGGCACCCCCTCAAACGACCGGGGAGCTGTTTTTT
J: TRBJ1-2; D: -; size: -; V: TRBV13; CDR3: CASSFEGAVNGYTF; DNA: TGTGCCAGCAGCTTCGAAGGGGCCGTCAATGGCTACACCTTC
J: TRBJ2-5; D: TRBD2; size: -; V: TRBV27; CDR3: CASSLLGTSGRATETQYF; DNA: TGTGCCAGCAGTTTGCTGGGGACTAGCGGGAGGGCCACAGAGACCCAGTACTTC
J: TRBJ2-5; D: TRBD1; size: -; V: TRBV9; CDR3: CASSVTTGGGETQYF; DNA: TGTGCCAGCAGCGTTACGACAGGGGGAGGGGAGACCCAGTACTTC
J: TRBJ2-1; D: -; size: -; V: TRBV27; CDR3: CASSSFMSEQFF; DNA: TGTGCCAGCAGTTCCTTTATGAGTGAGCAGTTCTTC
J: TRBJ2-1; D: -; size: -; V: TRBV5-1; CDR3: CASSLLPPDEQFF; DNA: TGCGCCAGCAGCCTTTTGCCCCCAGATGAGCAGTTCTTC
J: TRBJ1-1; D: -; size: -; V: TRBV7-9; CDR3: CASSLAVLENTEAFF; DNA: TGTGCCAGCAGCTTAGCCGTGCTGGAGAACACTGAAGCTTTCTTT
J: TRBJ1-4; D: -; size: -; V: TRBV5-6; CDR3: CASSQGGSDEKLFF; DNA: TGTGCCAGCAGCCAGGGTGGGTCGGACGAAAAACTGTTTTTT
J: TRBJ2-4; D: -; size: -; V: TRBV6-1; CDR3: CASSDPDGRIQYF; DNA: TGTGCCAGCAGTGACCCGGACGGAAGGATTCAGTACTTC
J: TRBJ1-2; D: -; size: -; V: TRBV5-6; CDR3: CASSALGQNYGYTF; DNA: TGTGCCAGCAGCGCCTTGGGACAAAACTATGGCTACACCTTC
J: TRBJ1-5; D: TRBD1; size: once; V: TRBV6-1; CDR3: CASSERSGTGWKFSNQPQHF; DNA: TGTGCCAGCAGTGAAAGGTCCGGGACAGGGTGGAAATTTAGCAATCAGCCCCAGCATTTT
J: TRBJ2-7; D: TRBD1; size: once; V: TRBV27; CDR3: CASSSTWTGKTSYEQYF; DNA: TGTGCCAGCAGTTCCACGTGGACAGGAAAAACTTCCTACGAGCAGTACTTC
J: TRBJ1-1; D: -; size: -; V: TRBV27; CDR3: CASSLDSNTEAFF; DNA: TGTGCCAGCAGTCTAGACAGCAACACTGAAGCTTTCTTT
J: TRBJ2-7; D: -; size: -; V: TRBV7-9; CDR3: CASSARGGPPEQYF; DNA: TGTGCCAGCAGCGCAAGGGGGGGACCCCCCGAGCAGTACTTC
J: TRBJ2-1; D: TRBD1; size: -; V: TRBV6-5; CDR3: CASSAPGQGYNEQFF; DNA: TGTGCCAGCAGCGCGCCGGGACAGGGATACAATGAGCAGTTCTTC
J: TRBJ2-7; D: -; size: -; V: TRBV11-3; CDR3: CASSLEYGYEQYF; DNA: TGTGCCAGCAGCTTAGAATACGGCTACGAGCAGTACTTC
J: TRBJ2-7; D: -; size: -; V: TRBV5-1; CDR3: CASSLGDIDYEQYF; DNA: TGCGCCAGCAGCTTGGGGGACATAGACTACGAGCAGTACTTC
J: TRBJ2-4; D: -; size: -; V: TRBV19; CDR3: CASSLAKNIQYF; DNA: TGTGCCAGTAGTCTAGCCAAAAACATTCAGTACTTC
J: TRBJ1-2; D: -; size: -; V: TRBV5-4; CDR3: CASTLQGSQGYTF; DNA: TGTGCCAGCACCCTACAGGGTTCTCAGGGCTACACCTTC
J: TRBJ1-5; D: TRBD1; size: -; V: TRBV9; CDR3: CASSVTGAQPQHF; DNA: TGTGCCAGCAGCGTAACAGGGGCACAGCCCCAGCATTTT
J: TRBJ1-1; D: -; size: -; V: TRBV2; CDR3: CASSESGTEAFF; DNA: TGTGCCAGCAGTGAGTCTGGGACTGAAGCTTTCTTT
J: TRBJ1-4; D: -; size: -; V: TRBV7-2; CDR3: CASSRGPGVYEKLFF; DNA: TGTGCCAGCAGCCGTGGGCCAGGGGTATATGAAAAACTGTTTTTT
J: TRBJ2-2; D: -; size: -; V: TRBV5-1; CDR3: CASSSLVRQDTGELFF; DNA: TGCGCCAGCAGCTCTTTAGTGCGACAAGACACCGGGGAGCTGTTTTTT
J: TRBJ1-2; D: TRBD1; size: -; V: TRBV5-4; CDR3: CASSLSDRVNGYTF; DNA: TGTGCCAGCAGCTTGTCCGACAGGGTGAATGGCTACACCTTC
J: TRBJ2-7; D: -; size: -; V: TRBV5-1; CDR3: CASSPLRWTQADEQYF; DNA: TGCGCCAGCAGCCCCCTTCGGTGGACCCAGGCGGACGAGCAGTACTTC
J: TRBJ2-5; D: TRBD1; size: few; V: TRBV4-1; CDR3: CASSQRDSPLETQYF; DNA: TGCGCCAGCAGCCAAAGGGACAGTCCACTGGAGACCCAGTACTTC
J: TRBJ2-7; D: -; size: -; V: TRBV6-4; CDR3: CASSDRLGDEQYF; DNA: TGTGCCAGCAGTGACCGGCTGGGGGACGAGCAGTACTTC
J: TRBJ1-6; D: TRBD1; size: -; V: TRBV7-3; CDR3: CASSPQGTVNSPLHF; DNA: TGTGCCAGCAGCCCCCAGGGGACAGTTAATTCACCCCTCCACTTT
J: TRBJ2-3; D: -; size: -; V: TRBV6-5; CDR3: CASSYSTAASTDTQYF; DNA: TGTGCCAGCAGTTACTCGACAGCTGCTAGCACAGATACGCAGTATTTT
J: TRBJ2-2; D: -; size: few; V: TRBV5-1; CDR3: CASSLQAGVVGELFF; DNA: TGCGCCAGCAGCTTGCAAGCAGGGGTGGTCGGGGAGCTGTTTTTT